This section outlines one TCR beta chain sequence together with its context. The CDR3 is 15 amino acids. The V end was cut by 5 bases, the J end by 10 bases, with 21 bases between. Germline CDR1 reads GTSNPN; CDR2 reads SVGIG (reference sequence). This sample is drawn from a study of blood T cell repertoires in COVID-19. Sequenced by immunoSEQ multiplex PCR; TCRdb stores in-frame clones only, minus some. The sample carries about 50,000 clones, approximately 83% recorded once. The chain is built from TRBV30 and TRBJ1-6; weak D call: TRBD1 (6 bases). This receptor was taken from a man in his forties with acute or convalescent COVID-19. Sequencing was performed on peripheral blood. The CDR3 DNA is TGTGCCTGGGACGGACGGGCAGGGGTAGTCTCACCCCTCCACTTT. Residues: CAWDGRAGVVSPLHF.